Listed here is a single T cell receptor (beta chain). As yet, its antigen is unknown. The data were obtained in a study of graft-versus-host responses after intestinal transplantation. Produced via immunoSEQ multiplex PCR; TCRdb's table is partial and in-frame only. Among about 93,000 clones listed, roughly 80% were seen once. Germline CDR1 SGHTA, CDR2 FQGNSA. With 0 bases removed from V and 5 bases from J, the gap between germline ends came to 13 bases. The CDR3 runs 15 residues. The sequences come from unstimulated CD4+ T cells sorted from spleen or lymph node cells, collected before intestinal transplant. The TCR sequence derives from a human donor who received an intestinal transplant. The chain links TRBV7-2 to TRBJ2-5; a possible D gene is TRBD1 (6 bases). The CDR3 spells CASSLASGVGETQYF. In nucleotides, the CDR3 is TGTGCCAGCAGCTTAGCGTCAGGGGTTGGCGAGACCCAGTACTTC.